These 32 T cell receptor beta chains were all obtained from the same sample, sequenced in a study of T cell responses to AZD1222 COVID-19 vaccine. The protocol was immunoSEQ multiplex PCR, while the TCRdb copy is restricted to in-frame clones and leaves out a portion. There are 120,000 to 150,000 clones in the sample; over 75% occur only once, and 3.4% lies in the top ten. The sample in question was peripheral blood, obtained on day 0 of AZD1222 vaccination. Receptor source: an adult in good health.

This clone was recorded at least ten times. CDR3 sequence (DNA): TGTGCCAGCAGCGCCGGACTAGCGGGAGTCGAGCAGTACTTC. Translated, it gives CASSAGLAGVEQYF. V usage is TRBV11-1 and J usage is TRBJ2-7; TRBD2 matches 13 bases. Germline-derived CDR1 and CDR2 are SGHAT and FQDESV (reference sequence). This CDR3 contains 14 residues. Losses at the gene ends were 5 bases for V and 6 bases for J; bases not matched to a gene: 4.

The chain is built from TRBV21-1 and TRBJ1-6; the table's D call of TRBD1 was not tested on the DNA. TRBV21-1 is a known pseudogene. The CDR3 extends over 18 amino acids. In DNA, the CDR3 is TGTGCCAGCAGCAAAGCCTCCACCGGGACAGGGCGAAATTCACCCCTCCACTTT. Its translation: CASSKASTGTGRNSPLHF.

In nucleotides, the CDR3 is TGTGCCAGCAGCAGGGGGTACCCTTACGAGCAGTACTTC. Translated: CASSRGYPYEQYF. V gene TRBV27 combines with J gene TRBJ2-7; TRBD1 matches 7 bases. Germline lookup yields CDR1 MNHEY and CDR2 SMNVEV (reference sequence). Trimming at V came to 6 bases and at J to 4 bases, leaving 6 bases not matched to a gene. The CDR3 consists of 13 residues.

The chain links TRBV27 to TRBJ2-4; the D gene is possibly TRBD2 (6 bases). This CDR3 spans 14 amino acids. Germline-derived CDR1 and CDR2 are MNHEY and SMNVEV (reference sequence). The germline V and J ends were trimmed by 3 bases and 6 bases, with 12 bases remaining between them. CDR3 amino acids: CASSLAGLGNIQYF. The DNA of the CDR3 is TGTGCCAGCAGTTTGGCGGGGTTGGGAAACATTCAGTACTTC.

This chain uses TRBV5-1 with TRBJ2-5; 13 bases align to TRBD2. V shed 0 bases, J shed 3 bases, and the junction held 5 bases outside the gene matches. Germline V lookup: CDR1 SGHRS, CDR2 YFSETQ. CDR3 length: 17 residues. CDR3 amino acids: CASSLGTSGSEEETQYF. Written as DNA, the CDR3 is TGCGCCAGCAGCTTGGGGACTAGCGGGAGCGAAGAAGAGACCCAGTACTTC.

The chain combines TRBV15 with TRBJ2-3; the D gene is possibly TRBD2 (5 bases). The germline V and J ends were trimmed by 3 bases and 3 bases, with 10 bases remaining between them. The germline V gene has CDR1 LNHNV and CDR2 YYDKDF (reference sequence). The CDR3 contains 14 residues. CDR3 DNA: TGTGCCACCAGCAGGAGGACGGGGACAGATACGCAGTATTTT. Translation: CATSRRTGTDTQYF.

J is TRBJ2-7 and V is TRBV5-1; 7 positions match TRBD1. V was clipped by 8 bases and J by 3 bases; unmatched bases: 11. CDR3 size: 14 residues. Germline CDR1 SGHRS, CDR2 YFSETQ. CDR3 protein: CASWQGEPGYEQYF. The DNA of the CDR3 is TGCGCCAGTTGGCAGGGGGAGCCGGGCTACGAGCAGTACTTC.

J is TRBJ2-7 and V is TRBV7-2; either TRBD1 or TRBD2 may supply D (5 bases each). The germline V and J ends were trimmed by 7 bases and 7 bases, with 20 bases remaining between them. Germline V gives CDR1 SGHTA, CDR2 FQGNSA. This CDR3 contains 14 residues. CDR3 sequence reads: CASITDIQTGEQYF. The CDR3, as DNA: TGTGCCAGCATTACGGACATACAAACGGGGGAGCAGTACTTC.

The gene calls are TRBV6-4 and TRBJ2-3, with TRBD2 matching 12 bases. Germline V gene lookup returns CDR1 MRHNA and CDR2 SNTAGT. The CDR3 length is 15 residues. V was clipped by 4 bases and J by 1 base; unmatched bases: 0. The CDR3 DNA is TGTGCCAGCAGTGGACTAGCGGGGGGCACAGATACGCAGTATTTT. Residues: CASSGLAGGTDTQYF.

This clone was seen just once. V is TRBV7-9 and J is TRBJ2-7; the D is unclear. Trimming shortened V by 3 bases and J by 0 bases, and 18 bases separated the two germline ends. CDR1 and CDR2 (germline): SEHNR, FQNEAQ (reference sequence). This CDR3 contains 17 residues. CDR3 bases: TGTGCCAGCAGCTTGGGCAGCCAGAGTGGCCGCTCCTACGAGCAGTACTTC. It is translated as CASSLGSQSGRSYEQYF.

The chain carries TRBV19 and TRBJ2-5; D unclear. Germline values: CDR1 LNHDA, CDR2 SQIVND (reference sequence). V lost 5 bases and J lost 4, with 11 bases in between. The CDR3 length is 13 residues. The DNA of the CDR3 is TGTGCCAGTAGTCCACAACTACTAGAGACCCAGTACTTC. Its protein is CASSPQLLETQYF. The entire variable domain, with the rest obtained from reference TRBV19 and TRBJ2-5, is as follows: DGGITQSPKYLFRKEGQNVTLSCEQNLNHDAMYWYRQDPGQGLRLIYYSQIVNDFQKGDIAEGYSVSREKKESFPLTVTSAQKNPTAFYLCASSPQLLETQYFGPGTRLLVL.

This clone occurred once. The CDR3 sequence: CASSFRQEGNAEAFF. The CDR3 DNA reads TGTGCCAGCAGTTTCCGACAGGAGGGAAACGCTGAAGCTTTCTTT. V and J are TRBV6-5 and TRBJ1-1, with D tentatively TRBD1 (6 bases). Germline assignment: CDR1 MNHEY and CDR2 SVGAGI. The CDR3 is made up of 15 amino acids. Trimming left V 4 bases short and J 6 bases short, with 18 bases between.

This clone has only a few counts. Additional DNA sequences in this sample encode the identical CDR3. V is TRBV6-4 and J is TRBJ2-1, with 9 bases matching TRBD2. J was trimmed by 4 bases and V by 3 bases; bases with no gene match: 4. Germline V CDR1 and CDR2: MRHNA, SNTAGT. CDR3 length equals 15 residues. In DNA form, the CDR3 reads TGTGCCAGCAGTGATTCAGCGGGGGGATACAATGAGCAGTTCTTC. This encodes CASSDSAGGYNEQFF.

The J gene is TRBJ1-3, the V gene TRBV3-1 (or the pseudogene TRBV3-2); D possibly corresponds to TRBD1 (5 bases). Germline CDR1 and CDR2: LGHDT and YNNKEL (reference sequence). The V gene lost 4 bases and the J gene lost 0 bases, with 10 bases spanning the gap. The CDR3 consists of 15 residues. In DNA form, the CDR3 reads TGTGCCAGCAGCCCGGCAGGGCACTCTGGAAACACCATATATTTT. Translating gives CASSPAGHSGNTIYF.

The CDR3 loop reads CASSSGQDGGNTIYF. For the CDR3, the DNA is TGTGCCAGTAGTAGCGGACAGGACGGGGGAAACACCATATATTTT. This rearrangement joins TRBV19 to TRBJ1-3, with TRBD1 matching over 7 bases. The V gene end was trimmed by 4 bases and the J gene end by 4 bases; junction bases not matched to a gene: 7. The CDR3 has 15 residues. The germline gives CDR1 LNHDA, CDR2 SQIVND (reference sequence). Drawing the rest from reference TRBV19 and TRBJ1-3, the complete variable domain is DGGITQSPKYLFRKEGQNVTLSCEQNLNHDAMYWYRQDPGQGLRLIYYSQIVNDFQKGDIAEGYSVSREKKESFPLTVTSAQKNPTAFYLCASSSGQDGGNTIYFGEGSWLTVV.

This chain uses TRBV2 with TRBJ2-7, with 10 bases lining up with TRBD2. The junction had 8 bases not matched to a gene; V was cut back by 5 bases and J by 4 bases. CDR1 is SNHLY, CDR2 FYNNEI, per germline. The length of the CDR3 is 15 residues. In nucleotides, the CDR3 is TGTGCCAGCAGTTTTAGCGGGAGGCGACTTTACGAGCAGTACTTC. Protein: CASSFSGRRLYEQYF.

The chain uses TRBV7-8 and TRBJ1-2, with TRBD1 matching over 10 bases. Per the germline V gene, CDR1 is SGHVS and CDR2 is FQNEAQ. Unmatched junction bases numbered 11, after V lost 3 bases and J lost 7 bases. CDR3 length equals 16 residues. CDR3 protein: CASSFAVLGTGVGYTF. CDR3 nucleotide sequence: TGTGCCAGCAGCTTCGCGGTTTTGGGGACAGGGGTTGGCTACACCTTC.

This clone was counted a single time. The V call is TRBV30, the J call TRBJ1-5; D call uncertain. V lost 2 bases to trimming and J lost 6 bases, with 8 bases between them. The CDR3 is 12 residues long. CDR1 and CDR2 from the germline V gene are GTSNPN and SVGIG (reference sequence). Written as DNA, the CDR3 is TGTGCCTGGAGTTTTTCCGGTCAGCCCCAGCATTTT. The encoded protein is CAWSFSGQPQHF.

This clone is a singleton in its sample. J is TRBJ2-5 and V is TRBV5-5; D is uncertain. V dropped 1 base and J dropped 7 bases, with 14 bases sitting between them. This CDR3 spans 14 amino acids. The germline V gene encodes CDR1 SGHKS and CDR2 YYEKEE (reference sequence). This chain's CDR3 is CASSLSEGVRTQYF. The DNA of the CDR3 is TGTGCCAGCAGCTTGTCGGAAGGCGTCCGGACCCAGTACTTC.

The rearrangement joins TRBV27 to TRBJ1-1, with 7 bases aligning to TRBD1. The CDR3 runs 12 residues. Unmatched junction bases numbered 2, after V lost 2 bases and J lost 8 bases. Germline assignment: CDR1 MNHEY and CDR2 SMNVEV (reference sequence). CDR3 in amino acids: CASSLRQGEAFF. The CDR3 nucleotides read TGTGCCAGCAGTTTAAGACAGGGCGAAGCTTTCTTT.

This chain uses TRBV10-3 with TRBJ1-1, with 7 nucleotides matching TRBD1. The trim removed 11 bases at V and 4 bases at J, leaving 7 bases unmatched. There are 12 residues in the CDR3. Germline V gives CDR1 ENHRY, CDR2 SYGVKD. Here the CDR3 DNA reads TGTGCCGCACGACAGGGACCCACTGAAGCTTTCTTT. Translating gives CAARQGPTEAFF.

V is TRBV6-4 and J is TRBJ1-6; perhaps TRBD1 as D (5 bases). The V gene lost 6 bases and the J gene lost 14 bases, with 26 bases spanning the gap. Germline CDR1 and CDR2: MRHNA and SNTAGT. This CDR3 has 16 residues. The CDR3 sequence is CASSIQPGGGTSSLHF. For the CDR3, the DNA is TGTGCCAGCAGCATTCAACCTGGGGGGGGAACTTCGTCCCTCCACTTT.

This clone was observed a single time. This chain uses TRBV4-3 with TRBJ2-2; D is unresolved. V gave up 0 bases and J gave up 2 bases, with 4 bases separating them. The CDR3 length is 14 residues. Per germline, CDR1 LGHNA and CDR2 YSLEER. The CDR3 protein is CASSQDVNTGELFF. In nucleotides, the CDR3 is TGCGCCAGCAGCCAAGATGTTAACACCGGGGAGCTGTTTTTT.

The V gene is TRBV30, the J gene TRBJ1-1; D unresolved. The V gene lost 5 bases and the J gene lost 0 bases, with 13 bases spanning the gap. CDR1 and CDR2 from the germline V gene are GTSNPN and SVGIG (reference sequence). The CDR3 extends over 14 amino acids. CDR3 region: CAWGVGGLNTEAFF. The DNA for the CDR3 is TGTGCCTGGGGGGTGGGAGGCTTGAACACTGAAGCTTTCTTT.

V usage is TRBV7-3 and J usage is TRBJ2-5; tentative D call: TRBD2 (6 bases). V shed 2 bases and J shed 0 bases, with 10 bases lying between them. This CDR3 region has 15 residues. CDR1 SGHTA and CDR2 FQGTGA come from the germline V gene. This chain's CDR3 is CASSLYGGNQETQYF. DNA of the CDR3: TGTGCCAGCAGCTTATATGGGGGGAACCAAGAGACCCAGTACTTC.

This sequence joins TRBV30 and TRBJ2-1; maybe TRBD2 (5 bases). Per the germline V gene, CDR1 is GTSNPN and CDR2 is SVGIG (reference sequence). V was pared by 1 base and J by 5 bases, with 9 bases between. CDR3 length: 13 amino acids. The CDR3 DNA reads TGTGCCTGGAGTGGTTTGGGAGACAATGAGCAGTTCTTC. It specifies CAWSGLGDNEQFF.

The chain is built from TRBV6-5 and TRBJ1-2; no firm D call. CDR1 and CDR2 (germline): MNHEY, SVGAGI. Deletions cut 2 bases from V and 0 bases from J, with 13 bases between. The CDR3 totals 16 residues. The CDR3 region has the DNA TGTGCCAGCAGTTACGTAGGGAGGGAGACTAACTATGGCTACACCTTC. As protein: CASSYVGRETNYGYTF.

The rearrangement joins TRBV12-3 or TRBV12-4 to TRBJ1-2; tentative D call: TRBD1 (6 bases). Trimming removed 6 bases at V and 1 base at J, with 9 bases between. This CDR3 is built from 13 residues. CDR3 nucleotide sequence: TGTGCCAGCAGGGACAGCTATAACTATGGCTACACCTTC. This codes for CASRDSYNYGYTF.

In nucleotides, the CDR3 is TGTGCCAGCAGCCCAGGGACCTTCTATGGCTACACCTTC. Translation: CASSPGTFYGYTF. The chain links TRBV14 to TRBJ1-2, with a weak D call TRBD1 (5 bases). Trimming removed 4 bases from V and 4 bases from J, with 10 bases in between. CDR1 SGHDN and CDR2 FVKESK come from the germline V gene. This CDR3 spans 13 amino acids.

This clone was detected a few times. V gene TRBV14 combines with J gene TRBJ1-6, with a possible D match to TRBD1 (5 bases). The CDR3 consists of 15 residues. The germline CDR1 and CDR2 sequences are SGHDN and FVKESK. V gave up 2 bases and J gave up 7 bases, with 12 bases separating them. The CDR3 here is CASSQYPGFNSPLHF. The CDR3 nucleotides are TGTGCCAGCAGCCAATACCCAGGGTTCAATTCACCCCTCCACTTT.

A few counts support this clone. The genes are TRBV2 and TRBJ2-7, with 7 bases that match TRBD2. V was clipped by 4 bases and J by 1 base; unmatched bases: 4. The CDR3 spans 14 residues. Germline V lookup: CDR1 SNHLY, CDR2 FYNNEI. CDR3 in DNA: TGTGCCAGCAGTGCTGGGGGGGGGTCCTACGAGCAGTACTTC. Translated: CASSAGGGSYEQYF.

The chain recombines TRBV7-9 with TRBJ2-1; D may correspond to TRBD1 or TRBD2 (5 bases each). This CDR3 spans 14 amino acids. Trimming cost V 4 bases and J 4 bases, with 11 bases left between them. Looked up from germline, CDR1 is SEHNR and CDR2 is FQNEAQ (reference sequence). The CDR3 DNA reads as TGTGCCAGCAGCTCTGGGACGTTGTACAATGAGCAGTTCTTC. This encodes CASSSGTLYNEQFF.